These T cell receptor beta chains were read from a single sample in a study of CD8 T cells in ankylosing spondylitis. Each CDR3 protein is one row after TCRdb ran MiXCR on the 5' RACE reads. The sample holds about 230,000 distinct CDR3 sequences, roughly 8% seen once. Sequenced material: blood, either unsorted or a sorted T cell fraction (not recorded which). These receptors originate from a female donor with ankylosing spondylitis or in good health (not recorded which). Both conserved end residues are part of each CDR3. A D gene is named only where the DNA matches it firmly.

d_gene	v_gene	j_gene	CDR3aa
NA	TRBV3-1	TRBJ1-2	CAPRSDLDYGYTF
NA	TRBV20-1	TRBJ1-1	CSADDITGGDGAFF
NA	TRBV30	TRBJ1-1	CAWNVGNTEAFF
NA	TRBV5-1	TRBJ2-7	CASSSDRSSYEQYF
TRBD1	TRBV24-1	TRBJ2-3	CATSDATGTGDLDTQYF
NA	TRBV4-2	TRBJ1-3	CASSQGPYDLDSGNTIYF
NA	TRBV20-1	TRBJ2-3	CSARDERSQEYTDTQYF
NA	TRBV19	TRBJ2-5	CASSIRGSEETQYF
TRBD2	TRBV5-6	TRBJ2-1	CASSISGHEQFF
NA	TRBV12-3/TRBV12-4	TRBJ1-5	CASSIDGLSNQPQHF
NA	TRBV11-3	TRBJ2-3	CASSLVGVDTQYF
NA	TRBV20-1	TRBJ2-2	CSARWGAGELFF
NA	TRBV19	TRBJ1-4	CASTRTEEKLFF
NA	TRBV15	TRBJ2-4	CATSRDRTRGAKNIQYF
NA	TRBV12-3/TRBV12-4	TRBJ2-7	CASSLWDNSYSSYEQYF
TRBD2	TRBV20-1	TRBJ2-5	CSASLGGSTETQYF
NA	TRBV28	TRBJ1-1	CASSLPRFTEAFF
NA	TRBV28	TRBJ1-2	CASSLPTSSIFWNGYTF
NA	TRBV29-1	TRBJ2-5	CSVFSETQYF
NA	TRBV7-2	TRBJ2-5	CASNKQGRETQYF
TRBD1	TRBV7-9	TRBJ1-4	CASSPRTGEEKLFF
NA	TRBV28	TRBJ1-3	CASSLISAHSGNTIYF
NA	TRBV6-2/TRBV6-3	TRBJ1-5	CASKALNQPQHF
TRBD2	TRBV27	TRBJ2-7	CASSFGAGGPYYEQYF
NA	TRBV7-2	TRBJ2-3	CASSTRGTSYTDTQYF
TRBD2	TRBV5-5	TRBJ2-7	CASSPGGDSYEQYF
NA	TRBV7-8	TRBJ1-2	CASSSPMRGKDSGYTF
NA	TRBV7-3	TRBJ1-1	CASSLRPGTEAFF
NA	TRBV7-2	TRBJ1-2	CASSYGPGLGGYTF
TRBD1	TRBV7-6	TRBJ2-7	CASSLAPGTGTYEQYF
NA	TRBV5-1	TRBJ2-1	CASRLGIGNEQFF
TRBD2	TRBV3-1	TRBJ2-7	CASSNSGRSAQYF
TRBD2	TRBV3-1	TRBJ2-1	CASSQVGRADEQFF
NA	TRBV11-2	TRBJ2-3	CATRGPGGVDTQYF
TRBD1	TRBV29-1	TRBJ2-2	CSVRQGTTGELFF
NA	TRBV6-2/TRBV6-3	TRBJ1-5	CASSVTSTGNQPQHF
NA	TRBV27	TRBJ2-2	CASRPLWDTGELFF
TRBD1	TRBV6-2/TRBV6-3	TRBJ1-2	CASSYSGQDYGYTF
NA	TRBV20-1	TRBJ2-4	CSATWADKNIQYF
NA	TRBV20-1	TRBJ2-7	CSARSHGSTYEQYF
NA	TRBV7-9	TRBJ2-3	CASSSPPEHTDTQYF
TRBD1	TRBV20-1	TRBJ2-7	CSAKTGSYEQYF
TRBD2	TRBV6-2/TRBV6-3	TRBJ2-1	CASSHPSGSRNNEQFF
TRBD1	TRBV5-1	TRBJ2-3	CASSSGTGGIDTQYF
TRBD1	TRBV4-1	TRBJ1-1	CASSRLDREVAEAFF
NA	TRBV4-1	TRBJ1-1	CASSQVWGTEAFF
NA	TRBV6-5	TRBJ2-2	CASSYSGLPQNTGELFF
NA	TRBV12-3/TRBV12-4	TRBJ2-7	CASSSDRITYEQYF
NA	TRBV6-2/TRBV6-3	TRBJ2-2	CASSRGGAGELFF
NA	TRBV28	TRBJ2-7	CASSFISGPTYEQYF
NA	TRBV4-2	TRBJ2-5	CASSQVWPEETQYF
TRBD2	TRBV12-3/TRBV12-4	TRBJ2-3	CASSLVLAGATDTQYF
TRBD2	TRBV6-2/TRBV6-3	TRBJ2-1	CASRLGLAAIVNYNEQFF
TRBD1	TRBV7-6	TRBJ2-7	CASSLSGQGLMYEQYF
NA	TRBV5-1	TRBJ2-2	CASSFGNSLNTGELFF
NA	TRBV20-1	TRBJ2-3	CSTPLPDTQYF
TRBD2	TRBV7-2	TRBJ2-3	CASSGVSTDTQYF
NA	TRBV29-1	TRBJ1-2	CSVDLSGYTF